The 2 T cell receptor beta chains in this list originate from one sample, sequenced in a study of radiation and T cells in renal cell carcinoma (dated by TCRdb to about 2020). In light of the paper, this sample's time point label describes: blood 4 weeks post-SBRT, at nephrectomy. Read against the paper, the sample's treatment or condition label means: 15 Gy SBRT to primary tumor, nephrectomy 4 weeks later. Receptor libraries were prepared by the immunoSEQ multiplex PCR assay. The immuneACCESS repertoire file appears here via TCRdb, limited to in-frame rearrangements. These files lack a portion of the clones; in checked studies, under half of the deficit traces to unresolved V genes, and the cause of the others is not known. This sample holds about 64,000 clones; 60% to 85% were observed only once. Roughly 7.5% of the sample is taken by the ten largest. Here the sequenced sample was blood, taken from a patient whose treatment included radiotherapy and nephrectomy. The receptors here all came from a man aged 55 to 69 with renal cell carcinoma.

The chain uses TRBV19 and TRBJ1-1; weak D call: TRBD1 (5 bases). CDR3 size: 15 residues. Deletions cut 5 bases from V and 8 bases from J, with 21 bases between. Per germline, CDR1 LNHDA and CDR2 SQIVND (reference sequence). CDR3 region: CASSWDLETSAEAFF. The CDR3 DNA is TGTGCCAGTAGTTGGGACCTGGAAACGAGCGCCGAAGCTTTCTTT. Combining the CDR3 with reference TRBV19 and TRBJ1-1 gives the whole variable domain DGGITQSPKYLFRKEGQNVTLSCEQNLNHDAMYWYRQDPGQGLRLIYYSQIVNDFQKGDIAEGYSVSREKKESFPLTVTSAQKNPTAFYLCASSWDLETSAEAFFGQGTRLTVV.

This clone is a singleton in its sample. The chain is built from TRBV6-5 and TRBJ2-4, with D unclear. Per the germline V gene, CDR1 is MNHEY and CDR2 is SVGAGI. The CDR3 runs 13 residues. Trimming left V 5 bases short and J 2 bases short, with 7 bases between. In DNA form, the CDR3 reads TGTGCCAGCAGTACAGATTCCAAAAACATTCAGTACTTC. As protein: CASSTDSKNIQYF.